The 9 T cell receptor beta chains presented below share a single source sample, sequenced in a study of monozygotic twins with inflammatory bowel disease. From the 5' RACE reads, TCRdb lists one entry per CDR3 protein and no DNA. Here the sample table reports some 150,000 distinct CDR3 sequences. The material sequenced was blood. The receptors come from a human donor with ulcerative colitis or Crohn's disease, or a healthy co-twin of an affected twin (not recorded which).

The chain is built from TRBV20-1 and TRBJ1-2; the D gene TCRdb calls, TRBD1, cannot be checked with no DNA. The CDR3 length is 14 residues. CDR1 and CDR2 (germline): DFQATT, SNEGSKA (reference sequence). CDR3 protein: CSASSPRAGYGYTF.

The rearrangement uses TRBV7-9 and TRBJ1-4; TCRdb's D gene call, TRBD1, goes unchecked for lack of DNA. Germline CDR1 is SEHNR and CDR2 is FQNEAQ (reference sequence). The CDR3 spans 13 residues. The CDR3 loop is CASSSDRDEKLFF.

The chain couples TRBV20-1 to TRBJ2-7; TCRdb's D call, TRBD2, is unchecked because there is no DNA. The CDR3 sequence is 14 residues long. CDR1 is DFQATT and CDR2 is SNEGSKA in the germline V gene (reference sequence). The chain's CDR3 is CSEEAKDGSYEQYF.

This rearrangement joins TRBV12-3 or TRBV12-4 to TRBJ1-1; TCRdb proposes TRBD1, but this gene call is untestable without DNA. The CDR3 extends over 14 amino acids. CDR3 sequence reads: CASSNDRDATEAFF.

The V and J genes are TRBV15 and TRBJ2-5. In germline, CDR1 is LNHNV, CDR2 YYDKDF (reference sequence). The CDR3 runs 12 residues. The CDR3 is CATQRAQETQYF.

The chain recombines TRBV6-2 or TRBV6-3 with TRBJ1-1; TCRdb's D call, TRBD1, is unchecked because there is no DNA. CDR1 is MNHEY, CDR2 SVGEGT, per germline. This CDR3 is 13 amino acids long. The CDR3 loop reads CASRPTGDTEAFF.

The chain combines TRBV7-2 with TRBJ1-5. The CDR3 is made up of 15 amino acids. Germline V lookup: CDR1 SGHTA, CDR2 FQGNSA. CDR3 protein: CASSLAAVRNQPQHF.

The CDR3 protein is CASTSRDRNSYEQYF. The J gene is TRBJ2-7, the V gene TRBV12-3 or TRBV12-4; TCRdb picks TRBD2, but there is no DNA to check that call. CDR3 length: 15 amino acids.

This CDR3 reads CASSSRTGYNEKLFF. V usage is TRBV7-9 and J usage is TRBJ1-4; the D gene TCRdb calls, TRBD1, cannot be checked with no DNA. The CDR3 consists of 15 residues. The germline V gene has CDR1 SEHNR and CDR2 FQNEAQ (reference sequence).